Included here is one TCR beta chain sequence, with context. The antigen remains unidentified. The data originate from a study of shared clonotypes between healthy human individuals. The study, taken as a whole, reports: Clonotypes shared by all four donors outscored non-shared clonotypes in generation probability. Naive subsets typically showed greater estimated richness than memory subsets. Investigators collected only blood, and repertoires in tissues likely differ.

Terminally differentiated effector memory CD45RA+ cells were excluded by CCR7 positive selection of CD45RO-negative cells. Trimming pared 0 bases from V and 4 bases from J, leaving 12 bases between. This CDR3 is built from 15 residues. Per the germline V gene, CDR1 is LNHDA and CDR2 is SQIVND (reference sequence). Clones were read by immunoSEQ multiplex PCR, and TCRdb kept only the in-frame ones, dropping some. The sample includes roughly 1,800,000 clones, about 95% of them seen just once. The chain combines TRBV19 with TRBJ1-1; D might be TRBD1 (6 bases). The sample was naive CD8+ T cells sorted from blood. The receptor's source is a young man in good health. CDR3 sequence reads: CASSIDTGSTTEAFF. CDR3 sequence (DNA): TGTGCCAGTAGTATAGATACAGGGAGTACCACTGAAGCTTTCTTT.